Listed here are 27 T cell receptor beta chains from one sample, sequenced in a study of blood T cells in healthy people across ages. Together with a sample-barcoded 5' primer, a J-beta primer mix was included in a second PCR lasting about 6 to 12 cycles. Each CDR3 protein is one row after TCRdb ran MiXCR on the 5' RACE reads. Found here are 950,000 to 1,200,000 distinct CDR3 sequences, more than 30% of them singletons; the top ten hold over 10%. Sequencing used blood. Receptors were obtained from a man aged 18 to 29 in good health.

This clonotype was picked up one time. V gene TRBV20-1 combines with J gene TRBJ2-7; D gene ambiguous. Germline CDR1 DFQATT, CDR2 SNEGSKA (reference sequence). The CDR3 loop spans 12 amino acids. V was cut by 7 bases and J by 0 bases, with 10 bases left in between. The CDR3 loop is CSVTSSSYEQYF. DNA of the CDR3: TGCAGTGTAACTTCGAGCTCCTACGAGCAGTACTTC.

This chain connects TRBV19 to TRBJ1-5; a possible D gene is TRBD1 (5 bases). CDR1 is LNHDA, CDR2 SQIVND, per germline (reference sequence). Between the trimmed V and J ends, which lost 5 bases and 2 bases, there was a span of 13 bases. The CDR3 contains 15 residues. The CDR3 here is CASSGHARGNQPQHF. The CDR3, as DNA: TGTGCCAGTAGTGGACACGCGAGGGGCAATCAGCCCCAGCATTTT.

This clonotype was counted a few times. The genes are TRBV6-2 or TRBV6-3 and TRBJ1-2; tentative D call: TRBD1 (5 bases). V lost 1 base, J lost 0 bases, and 18 bases lay in between. Germline loops: CDR1 MNHEY, CDR2 SVGEGT. The CDR3 totals 18 residues. The CDR3 here is CASSYFLSRQTTNYGYTF. CDR3 coding DNA: TGTGCCAGCAGTTACTTTTTATCCCGACAGACAACTAACTATGGCTACACCTTC.

This clonotype turned up a few times. The rearrangement links TRBV5-1 to TRBJ1-2; D gene unclear. V was pared by 0 bases and J by 6 bases, with 18 bases between. CDR1 and CDR2 (germline): SGHRS, YFSETQ. The CDR3 loop spans 16 amino acids. The DNA of the CDR3 is TGCGCCAGCAGCTTGGCTATGGGCGAACAGTCGGATGGCTACACCTTC. Translating gives CASSLAMGEQSDGYTF.

Ten or more counts support this clonotype. CDR3 nucleotides: TGTGCCAGCAGGGGTTTTGGAGATACGCAGTATTTT. This sequence encodes CASRGFGDTQYF. The chain couples TRBV6-4 to TRBJ2-3; D gene ambiguous. CDR3 size: 12 residues. Germline V CDR1 and CDR2: MRHNA, SNTAGT. V lost 6 bases, J lost 5 bases, and 9 bases lay in between.

The chain couples TRBV9 to TRBJ1-1; tentative D call: TRBD1 (5 bases). Germline-derived CDR1 and CDR2 are SGDLS and YYNGEE. CDR3 length equals 11 residues. V shed 7 bases and J shed 6 bases, with 10 bases lying between them. Here the CDR3 reads CASGRDSEAFF. CDR3 coding DNA: TGTGCCAGCGGCCGGGACTCTGAAGCTTTCTTT.

The CDR3 region has the DNA TGTGCCAGCAGTATCTACAAGGGGGAGCAGTACTTC. Encoded protein: CASSIYKGEQYF. This chain uses TRBV6-2 or TRBV6-3 with TRBJ2-5, with a tentative D call TRBD1 (6 bases). Trimming stripped 5 bases from V and 11 bases from J, with 15 bases between. Germline V gene sequence: CDR1 MNHEY, CDR2 SVGEGT. The CDR3 runs to 12 residues.

The chain is built from TRBV7-9 and TRBJ1-1; TRBD1 matches at 8 bases. Germline loops: CDR1 SEHNR, CDR2 FQNEAQ (reference sequence). The trim removed 5 bases at V and 6 bases at J, leaving 5 bases unmatched. The CDR3 loop spans 13 amino acids. The CDR3 is CASSQRTGPEAFF. The CDR3 DNA sequence: TGTGCCAGCAGCCAGCGGACAGGGCCTGAAGCTTTCTTT.

Points on this clonotype: Just one base apart from a much larger clone, this may be a read error. The chain joins TRBV12-3 or TRBV12-4 to TRBJ2-7, with D unresolved. CDR3 size: 12 residues. CDR3 bases: TGTGTCAGCAGTTTTAACTCCTACGAGCAGTACTTC. Translation: CVSSFNSYEQYF.

The chain has TRBV10-3 and TRBJ1-5; D is perhaps TRBD1 (5 bases). V lost 10 bases and J 9 bases, leaving 25 bases between the germline ends. The CDR3 is 15 amino acids. CDR1 and CDR2 from the germline V gene are ENHRY and SYGVKD. CDR3 bases: TGTGCCAGCGCTAGGGACCGACAACCCCAATGGCCCCAGCATTTT. Its translation is CASARDRQPQWPQHF.

This clonotype has just a few counts. This chain joins TRBV28 and TRBJ2-4, with D possibly TRBD1 on 7 matching bases. The end of the DNA fits TRBJ2-7 better, so the J call may be wrong. This CDR3 has 14 residues. Germline V gives CDR1 MDHEN, CDR2 SYDVKM. This chain's CDR3 is CASSPQGGVYEQYF. The DNA of the CDR3 is TGTGCCAGCAGTCCGCAGGGGGGTGTATACGAGCAGTACTTC.

This chain uses TRBV7-9 with TRBJ1-4, with D perhaps TRBD1 (6 bases). There are 15 residues in the CDR3. V lost 1 base, J lost 8 bases, and 14 bases lay in between. The germline V gene encodes CDR1 SEHNR and CDR2 FQNEAQ (reference sequence). CDR3 sequence (DNA): TGTGCCAGCAGCTTAGACGGGGGGCGTTTGGAAAAACTGTTTTTT. Its translation is CASSLDGGRLEKLFF.

For this clonotype: Mismatch with germline at one junction end may stem from a read error. V usage is TRBV27 and J usage is TRBJ2-1; a weak D match, TRBD2 (6 bases). Per the germline V gene, CDR1 is MNHEY and CDR2 is SMNVEV (reference sequence). This CDR3 spans 15 amino acids. This CDR3 reads CASSPGTGSYNERFF. CDR3 DNA: TGTGCCAGCAGTCCTGGGACTGGCTCCTACAATGAGCGGTTCTTC.

The V call is TRBV20-1, the J call TRBJ2-1, with 12 bases lining up with TRBD1. The length of the CDR3 is 15 residues. Per the germline V gene, CDR1 is DFQATT and CDR2 is SNEGSKA (reference sequence). V shed 8 bases and J 7 bases; nucleotides not matched to a gene: 12. For the CDR3, the DNA is TGCAGTACTATAACCGGGACAGGGGGCCAAAATGAGCAGTTCTTC. Translated, it gives CSTITGTGGQNEQFF.

This clonotype was seen more than once but under ten times. The J gene is TRBJ2-1, the V gene TRBV4-3; D is unresolved. CDR3 length: 14 residues. The V gene's germline CDR1 is LGHNA and CDR2 YSLEER. V was trimmed by 0 bases and J by 4 bases, leaving 7 bases between them. The CDR3 DNA follows: TGCGCCAGCAGCCAAGATAACCGGTACAATGAGCAGTTCTTC. Translated: CASSQDNRYNEQFF.

The chain links TRBV24-1 to TRBJ2-1; 10 bases are shared with TRBD2. The CDR3 covers 15 residues. The germline V gene has CDR1 KGHDR and CDR2 SFDVKD. V gave up 3 bases and J gave up 9 bases; unmatched junction bases: 7. The CDR3 sequence: CATSDAAGGRGEQFF. CDR3 nucleotides: TGTGCCACCAGTGATGCAGCGGGGGGGCGAGGTGAGCAGTTCTTC.

V and J are TRBV20-1 and TRBJ1-1; D is undetermined. Deletions cut 1 base from V and 0 bases from J, with 12 bases between. The CDR3 covers 15 residues. Germline V gene lookup returns CDR1 DFQATT and CDR2 SNEGSKA (reference sequence). CDR3 sequence (DNA): TGCAGTGCTAGAGTCGGCAGGAGCTTGAACACTGAAGCTTTCTTT. This gives the protein CSARVGRSLNTEAFF.

CDR3 sequence reads: CSAADGHTQYF. CDR3 bases: TGCAGTGCTGCGGACGGACATACGCAGTATTTT. The chain is built from TRBV20-1 and TRBJ2-3; D is ambiguous. V was trimmed by 5 bases and J by 7 bases, leaving 10 bases between them. Per the germline V gene, CDR1 is DFQATT and CDR2 is SNEGSKA (reference sequence). The CDR3 sequence is 11 residues long.

There are a few counts of this clonotype. The chain uses TRBV19 and TRBJ2-5; no clear D gene. This CDR3 is 14 amino acids long. The V gene's germline CDR1 is LNHDA and CDR2 SQIVND (reference sequence). The V end was cut by 3 bases, the J end by 2 bases, with 10 bases between. The CDR3 coding sequence is TGTGCCAGTAGTATGAGTCTGATACAAGAGACCCAGTACTTC. It translates to CASSMSLIQETQYF.

This clonotype was counted a few times. The chain's CDR3 is CASVEVLNTEAFF. The CDR3 coding sequence is TGTGCCAGCGTGGAGGTCTTAAACACTGAAGCTTTCTTT. The rearrangement links TRBV9 to TRBJ1-1; D not certain. Germline V gene data show CDR1 as SGDLS and CDR2 as YYNGEE. The CDR3 contains 13 residues. Trimming shortened V by 7 bases and J by 2 bases, and 12 bases separated the two germline ends.

This chain connects TRBV7-2 to TRBJ2-1; 8 positions agree with TRBD2. The V gene's germline CDR1 is SGHTA and CDR2 FQGNSA. This CDR3 has 17 residues. Trimming at V came to 0 bases and at J to 6 bases, leaving 10 bases not matched to a gene. CDR3 sequence reads: CASSLAPGLVRGNEQFF. The CDR3 nucleotides read TGTGCCAGCAGCTTAGCGCCGGGACTAGTTCGGGGCAATGAGCAGTTCTTC.

The chain has TRBV6-2 or TRBV6-3 and TRBJ2-3; 8 positions match TRBD1. Germline CDR1 MNHEY, CDR2 SVGEGT. V was clipped by 0 bases and J by 4 bases; unmatched bases: 12. The CDR3 contains 18 residues. CDR3 DNA sequence: TGTGCCAGCAGTTACTCGATGGGTGGCAGGGGGCGAGCAGATACGCAGTATTTT. Translated: CASSYSMGGRGRADTQYF.

The chain recombines TRBV9 with TRBJ2-1, with 15 bases aligning to TRBD2. Germline CDR1 SGDLS, CDR2 YYNGEE. This CDR3 spans 18 amino acids. Trimming cost V 3 bases and J 3 bases; bases outside gene matches: 7. DNA for the CDR3: TGTGCCAGCAGCGCTGGACTAGCGGGGGGGCCTCACTACAATGAGCAGTTCTTC. It specifies CASSAGLAGGPHYNEQFF. Using reference TRBV9 and TRBJ2-1 for the parts outside the CDR3, the full variable domain is DSGVTQTPKHLITATGQRVTLRCSPRSGDLSVYWYQQSLDQGLQFLIQYYNGEERAKGNILERFSAQQFPDLHSELNLSSLELGDSALYFCASSAGLAGGPHYNEQFFGPGTRLTVL.

The chain carries TRBV20-1 and TRBJ2-3; D perhaps matches TRBD2 (5 bases). This CDR3 comprises 15 residues. Germline V gene sequence: CDR1 DFQATT, CDR2 SNEGSKA (reference sequence). V was clipped by 2 bases and J by 3 bases, with 15 bases between them. The CDR3 loop reads CSARFPSGRTDTQYF. The CDR3 DNA reads TGCAGTGCTAGATTTCCCAGCGGTAGGACAGATACGCAGTATTTT.

The J gene is TRBJ1-5, the V gene TRBV27; no definite D call. The V end lost 5 bases, the J end lost 2 bases, and 10 bases lay between the germline ends. Looked up from germline, CDR1 is MNHEY and CDR2 is SMNVEV (reference sequence). CDR3 length: 14 amino acids. In DNA, the CDR3 is TGTGCCAGCAGTCACGGGGAGGGCAATCAGCCCCAGCATTTT. Translation gives CASSHGEGNQPQHF.

This clonotype turned up a few times. The chain uses TRBV20-1 and TRBJ2-1; 10 bases map to TRBD2. Germline V CDR1 and CDR2: DFQATT, SNEGSKA (reference sequence). The length of the CDR3 is 14 residues. The junction had 6 bases not matched to a gene; V was cut back by 7 bases and J by 3 bases. CDR3: CSVQERGGYNEQFF. CDR3 DNA sequence: TGCAGTGTTCAGGAGCGGGGGGGCTACAATGAGCAGTTCTTC.

This clonotype has more than one count but fewer than ten. The chain uses TRBV20-1 and TRBJ2-3, with D unclear. CDR3 length: 13 residues. Per germline, CDR1 DFQATT and CDR2 SNEGSKA (reference sequence). Trimming pared 1 base from V and 11 bases from J, leaving 16 bases between. The DNA for the CDR3 is TGCAGTGCTAGAGTGGGCAGCTCAGGCGGGCAGTATTTT. It yields the protein CSARVGSSGGQYF.